This TCR beta chain came from a study of blood T cell repertoires in COVID-19 (dated by TCRdb to about 2020). As for the study more broadly: Samples from collaborators originated in the United States, Italy and Spain and spanned both the acute and convalescent phases of COVID-19. The prospective study material was composed of cDNA or gDNA derived from T cells, B-cell-depleted T cells, or PBMCs. The dataset comprised deeply sampled blood TCRbeta repertoires from subjects exposed to, actively infected with, or recovered from COVID-19. A freely available public database, intended as a resource for researchers studying the immune response to SARS-CoV-2, is where the repertoires were released. The samples were drawn from the first 160 participants of the ongoing ImmuneRACE study and from more than 1,000 subjects provided by 6 global collaborators. A de-identified subject ID, COVID-19 status, age in years and sex were almost always included in the sample metadata. HLA class I and class II types, where available, came from metadata supplied by the sample provider rather than from assay-based typing. Overall results and qualifications from the work: How much clinical and demographic metadata was included differed by source and by participant, and the metadata was provided uncurated.

TCRbeta CDR3 regions were amplified from genomic DNA by means of the immunoSEQ Assay, a bias-controlled multiplex PCR. From the authors' description of their analysis: The number of nucleated cells in each sample was estimated by amplification of reference gene primers within the assay. To quantify the absolute abundance of each unique TCRbeta CDR3 rearrangement, sequence reads were collapsed and filtered. For each sample, productive Simpson clonality was calculated as the square root of Simpson's diversity index over productive rearrangements. TCRdb obtained this table from immuneACCESS and retained in-frame rearrangements with V and J assigned. These tables miss some clones; where compared with another copy, unresolved V genes account for less than half of the shortfall, and the remainder is unexplained. The V and J calls and clone size are taken from that table; D and trimming were inferred from the DNA. The sample includes 150,000 or so clones, with 75% to 90% observed a single time. The ten most abundant clones make up 15% of the sample.

Whole blood was collected in K2EDTA tubes by collaborating institutions according to the institutions' own protocols. For TCRbeta analysis, collaborators shipped samples as frozen whole blood, isolated PBMCs, or DNA extracted from either of those sample types. In the case of this clone: It has no known antigen specificity. No base quality information exists; no much larger clone differs at one position.

The germline V gene provides CDR1 SGDLS and CDR2 YYNGEE. Including the terminal cysteine and phenylalanine, the CDR3 comprises 17 residues. The only DNA kept is the CDR3, 51 bases in frame from the first base. Cut back by 0 bases and 7 bases, the V and J ends lie 19 bases apart. The sequence was collected from a woman in her 40s with acute or convalescent COVID-19. Here the chain combines TRBV9 and TRBJ2-2; the D gene is perhaps TRBD1, on 6 matching bases. The specimen was peripheral blood. The CDR3 protein: CASSVAGSGAGGGELFF. The DNA sequence is TGTGCCAGCAGCGTAGCTGGGTCAGGGGCTGGCGGCGGGGAGCTGTTTTTT.